This is a list of T cell receptor beta chains from one sample in a study of post-analysis software for immune sequencing data. TCRdb re-derived calls from the PCR reads in MiXCR, one entry per CDR3 protein. The repertoire includes hundreds of thousands of distinct CDR3 sequences, approximately 53% of them detected once, and approximately 4.5% sits in the top ten. Sequencing used blood. The receptor set was obtained from a girl under 18 with multiple sclerosis. Each CDR3 is given with its conserved first and last residue. D genes are given only for firm matches. Some rows have no size entry. The others give once, few or many, or a class for an expanded clone.

TRBV6-4	-	-	TRBJ2-1	TGTGCCAGCAGTAGGCAGGGGGGCGCGCTCGTAAATGAGCAGTTCTTC	CASSRQGGALVNEQFF
TRBV3-1	few	TRBD2	TRBJ2-5	TGTGCCAGCAGCCAGAGGGAGGGGCAGGAGACCCAGTACTTC	CASSQREGQETQYF
TRBV7-9	-	-	TRBJ2-7	TGTGCCAGCAGCCCTATTAACGAGCAGTACTTC	CASSPINEQYF
TRBV7-2	-	-	TRBJ2-7	TGTGCCAGCAGCTTATGGGGAGTCAAGGCCGACGAGCAGTACTTC	CASSLWGVKADEQYF
TRBV10-3	-	-	TRBJ2-1	TGTGCCATCAGTGCGCGGGAAGCGGCGCTCAATGAGCAGTTCTTC	CAISAREAALNEQFF
TRBV7-6	-	TRBD2	TRBJ2-1	TGTGCCAGCAGCCCAACTAGCGGGAGAATGAATGAGCAGTTCTTC	CASSPTSGRMNEQFF
TRBV7-9	few	-	TRBJ2-1	TGTGCCAGCAGCTCTGCCCTTGCCGATGAGCAGTTCTTC	CASSSALADEQFF
TRBV5-1	-	-	TRBJ2-7	TGCGCCAGCAGCCCCGGGGTACGGGGGGCACTCGACGAGCAGTACTTC	CASSPGVRGALDEQYF
TRBV7-6	-	TRBD1	TRBJ2-7	TGTGCCAGCAGCGCCAGGGGGTTCTACGAGCAGTACTTC	CASSARGFYEQYF
TRBV27	-	-	TRBJ2-7	TGTGCCAGCAGTTTTCGGTCAGGGCATCCCTACGAGCAGTACTTC	CASSFRSGHPYEQYF
TRBV3-1	once	-	TRBJ1-5	TGTGCCAGCAGCCATGAAGGGAACCAGCCCCAGCATTTT	CASSHEGNQPQHF
TRBV12-3/TRBV12-4	-	TRBD2	TRBJ2-5	TGTGCCAGCAGTGACGGACTAGCGGGGCTCCAAGAGACCCAGTACTTC	CASSDGLAGLQETQYF
TRBV29-1	few	TRBD1	TRBJ2-3	TGCAGCGTGGTGACAGGGGAAGTGGGCTATGCCACAGATACGCAGTATTTT	CSVVTGEVGYATDTQYF
TRBV4-1	-	-	TRBJ2-7	TGCGCCAGCAGCCAAGATCTCGGGATAAGCTACGAGCAGTACTTC	CASSQDLGISYEQYF
TRBV24-1	-	-	TRBJ2-1	TGTGCCACCAGTGATCCCCTTTACAATGAGCAGTTCTTC	CATSDPLYNEQFF
TRBV5-1	-	-	TRBJ2-3	TGCGCCAGCAGCTTAGGGGCGCCTCCTAGCACAGATACGCAGTATTTT	CASSLGAPPSTDTQYF
TRBV7-8	few	-	TRBJ2-6	TGTGCCAGCAGCTTAGCGGAGGGGGCCAACGTCCTGACTTTC	CASSLAEGANVLTF
TRBV2	-	TRBD1	TRBJ2-7	TGTGCCAGCACCGGACAGGGTCGGGCCTACGAGCAGTACTTC	CASTGQGRAYEQYF
TRBV9	few	TRBD2	TRBJ2-1	TGTGCCAGCAGCGGAGATAGGAGCGGGAACTACAATGAGCAGTTCTTC	CASSGDRSGNYNEQFF
TRBV6-6	-	-	TRBJ1-5	TGTGCCAGCGCCGAGAGCAATCAGCCCCAGCATTTT	CASAESNQPQHF
TRBV5-1	-	TRBD1	TRBJ2-3	TGCGCCAGCAGCCAAAGGGACAGCAGCACAGATACGCAGTATTTT	CASSQRDSSTDTQYF
TRBV7-2	-	-	TRBJ2-3	TGTGCCAGCAGCCCTAACAGAAACACAGATACGCAGTATTTT	CASSPNRNTDTQYF
TRBV6-2/TRBV6-3	few	TRBD2	TRBJ2-1	TGTGCCAGCAGTTCACTAGCGGGGACCTACAATGAGCAGTTCTTC	CASSSLAGTYNEQFF